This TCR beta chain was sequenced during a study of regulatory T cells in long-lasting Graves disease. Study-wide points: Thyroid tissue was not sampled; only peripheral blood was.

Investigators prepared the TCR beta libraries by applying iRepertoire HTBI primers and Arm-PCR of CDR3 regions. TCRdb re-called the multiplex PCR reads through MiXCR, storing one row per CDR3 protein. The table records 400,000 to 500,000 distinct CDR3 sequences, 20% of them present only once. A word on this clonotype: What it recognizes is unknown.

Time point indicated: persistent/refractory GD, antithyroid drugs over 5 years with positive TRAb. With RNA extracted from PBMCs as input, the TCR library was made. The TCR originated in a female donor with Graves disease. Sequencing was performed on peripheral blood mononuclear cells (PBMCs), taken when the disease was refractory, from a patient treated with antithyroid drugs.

Written as DNA, the CDR3 is TGTGCCATCAGTGAGGTTAGCTCCTACGAGCAGTACTTC. Protein: CAISEVSSYEQYF. The V gene is TRBV10-3, the J gene TRBJ2-7, with D hard to call. The CDR3 is made up of 13 amino acids. Germline V gene lookup returns CDR1 ENHRY and CDR2 SYGVKD. Trimming shortened V by 2 bases and J by 0 bases, and 5 bases separated the two germline ends.